A selection of T cell receptor beta chains follows, all from one sample in a study of T-cell reconstitution after alpha-beta-depleted transplantation in children. One entry per CDR3 protein results from TCRdb running MiXCR on the PCR reads. The repertoire has some 120,000 distinct CDR3 sequences, approximately 10% of them found once; the top ten carry roughly a third. The specimen was PBMCs, collected before TCRalphabeta/CD19-depleted stem cell transplant. Source of these receptors: a boy aged 2 to 10 with acute lymphoblastic leukemia, due to receive a stem cell transplant. Each CDR3 is given without its conserved first and last residue. Each record gives: J gene, V gene, CDR3 protein.

TRBJ2-1	TRBV20-1	SAPRLAGSYNEQF
TRBJ2-1	TRBV4-1	ASSLSIWLRQF
TRBJ2-5	TRBV6-5	ASSYYVGGEETQY
TRBJ2-7	TRBV5-5	ASSEHGLAGTSYEQY
TRBJ2-7	TRBV20-1	SARDHVGQGEPNYEQY
TRBJ2-3	TRBV20-1	SARDPAGDPTYTQY
TRBJ1-2	TRBV10-3	AISDQGQGDGYT
TRBJ1-1	TRBV12-3/TRBV12-4	ASSLRWTEAF
TRBJ2-7	TRBV20-1	SAREVGSYEQY
TRBJ2-3	TRBV5-1	ASSYPDRGADTQY
TRBJ1-3	TRBV7-2	ASSWDRSGNTIY
TRBJ1-1	TRBV7-9	ASIDQGTGSATEAF
TRBJ2-1	TRBV3-1	ASSQGRTSGRAENNEQF
TRBJ2-7	TRBV20-1	SARDGASGLDGSYEQY
TRBJ2-5	TRBV6-6	ASRGDGQETQY
TRBJ2-4	TRBV28	ASSGKGQY
TRBJ2-1	TRBV20-1	SALDASGSNSYNEQF
TRBJ1-5	TRBV12-3/TRBV12-4	ASVPAAGSNQPQH
TRBJ2-2	TRBV3-1	ASSPWATGELF
TRBJ1-2	TRBV28	ASSFGSTGGEWNYGYT
TRBJ1-2	TRBV7-8	ASSYTTGGTNYGYT
TRBJ1-2	TRBV6-1	ASSPDRGRSYT
TRBJ2-1	TRBV12-3/TRBV12-4	ASSPEWGGYNEQF
TRBJ1-2	TRBV12-3/TRBV12-4	ASSFGRELDYGYT
TRBJ2-1	TRBV7-6	ASSFLARTSSYNEQF
TRBJ2-4	TRBV4-2	ASSQVSFLAKNIQY
TRBJ2-7	TRBV12-3/TRBV12-4	ASSSTPTRDSYEQY
TRBJ2-7	TRBV21-1	ASTSLAGTSYEQY
TRBJ2-5	TRBV12-3/TRBV12-4	ASSFPRGETQY
TRBJ2-1	TRBV30	AWMVSGTNNEQF
TRBJ1-2	TRBV6-5	ASSSQTRPGQGHGYT
TRBJ2-7	TRBV7-6	ASSSPTINEQY
TRBJ2-2	TRBV5-1	ASIEVAGPTGELF
TRBJ2-7	TRBV18	ASSPSLAGDEQY
TRBJ1-3	TRBV12-3/TRBV12-4	ASRAPLTAISGNTIY
TRBJ2-1	TRBV5-1	ASSSRQGRRNEQF
TRBJ2-5	TRBV6-1	ASSRPDFEQETQY
TRBJ2-1	TRBV20-1	SARGLWGTPNEQF
TRBJ2-1	TRBV6-5	ASSFHLAGERNEQF
TRBJ2-3	TRBV10-2	ASSPLGGRGVGRTDTQY
TRBJ2-5	TRBV5-1	ASSPRLAGGGIGETQY
TRBJ2-1	TRBV5-1	ASSYLAGVGSYNEQF
TRBJ2-4	TRBV20-1	SAPAWDRTNIQY
TRBJ2-1	TRBV20-1	SARERWASGGYNEQF
TRBJ2-3	TRBV7-3	ASSLGYNTDTQY
TRBJ1-2	TRBV12-3/TRBV12-4	ASSLDRGRRYGYT
TRBJ2-1	TRBV20-1	SARERYNEDYYNEQF
TRBJ2-7	TRBV2	ASSLEARNYEQY
TRBJ2-5	TRBV7-9	ASSPRRSKQETQY
TRBJ1-4	TRBV7-9	ASSPGRTNEKLF
TRBJ2-1	TRBV6-1	ATGQGSYNEQF
TRBJ2-1	TRBV29-1	SVEPPGLAETSYNEQF
TRBJ2-5	TRBV11-2	ASSLMTAGVY
TRBJ2-1	TRBV2	ASSAGSYNEQF
TRBJ2-5	TRBV20-1	SASRLLETQY
TRBJ2-2	TRBV7-9	ASSPSRGPGELF
TRBJ1-2	TRBV5-4	ASSLEHFVSNYGYT
TRBJ1-1	TRBV18	ASSPRGVGYTEAF
TRBJ2-1	TRBV15	ATSRDRSSGSSNEQF
TRBJ2-3	TRBV5-1	ASGAGASTDTQY